The source of this T cell receptor (beta chain) is a study of identical twins. Study-wide results and limits: Not following the same donors, the study drew its conclusions from cross-sectional statistical analysis.

TCRdb reprocessed the 5' RACE reads via MiXCR and lists one record per CDR3 protein. The data hold a few hundred thousand distinct CDR3 sequences, with less than 20% observed a single time. This CDR3 is 14 amino acids long. V was shortened by 7 bases and J by 1 base, with 14 bases between the two germline ends. Germline V gene sequence: CDR1 SQVTM, CDR2 ANQGSEA. Ten or more counts support this clonotype. The antigen remains undetermined. Healthy Caucasians were all of the donors. The TCR was taken from a man aged 45 to 65 in good health. V usage is TRBV29-1 and J usage is TRBJ2-1; D not resolved. The sample was naive T cells sorted from blood. CDR3 amino acids: CSGDHRKSYNEQFF. The CDR3 coding sequence is TGCAGCGGTGACCATAGGAAGTCCTACAATGAGCAGTTCTTC.